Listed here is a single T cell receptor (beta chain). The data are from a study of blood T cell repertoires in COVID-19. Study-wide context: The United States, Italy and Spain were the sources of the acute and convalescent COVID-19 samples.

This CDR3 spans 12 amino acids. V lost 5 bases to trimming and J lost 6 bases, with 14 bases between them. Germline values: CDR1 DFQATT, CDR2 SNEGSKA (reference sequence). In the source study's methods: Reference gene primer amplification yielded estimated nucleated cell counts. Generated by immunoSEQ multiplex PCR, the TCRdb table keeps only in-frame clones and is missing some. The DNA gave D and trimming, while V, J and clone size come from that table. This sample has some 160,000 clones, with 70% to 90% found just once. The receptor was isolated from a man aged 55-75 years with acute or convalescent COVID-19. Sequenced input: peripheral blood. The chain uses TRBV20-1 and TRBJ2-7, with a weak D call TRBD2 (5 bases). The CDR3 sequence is CSARGPGGEQYF. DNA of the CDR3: TGCAGTGCTCGTGGACCTGGAGGCGAGCAGTACTTC.